This T cell receptor beta chain was recovered during a study of T cells in localized non-small cell lung cancer. Study-level results: Highest T cell clonality was seen in uninvolved adjacent lung, surpassing that measured in tumor. Owing to sequencing of a solitary tumor region, heterogeneity cannot be discounted. Blood T cell density predicted longer survival; adjacent-lung clonality, shorter.

V lost 4 bases and J 8 bases, leaving 18 bases between the germline ends. From germline, CDR1 is SGDLS and CDR2 YYNGEE. The CDR3 is made up of 15 amino acids. Produced via immunoSEQ multiplex PCR; TCRdb's table is partial and in-frame only. Here the sample spans approximately 1,000 clones, over 25% being singletons. This clone is classed as large (0.1 to 1%). Its specificity is unknown. This receptor was identified in a woman aged 18-55 years with stage III lung adenocarcinoma. This specimen was lung tumor tissue, taken before any cancer treatment. The chain employs TRBV9 and TRBJ1-4, with D possibly being TRBD1 (5 bases). CDR3 bases: TGTGCCAGCAGCTCCAGAGACAGCCCCTGGGAAAAACTGTTTTTT. Translation gives CASSSRDSPWEKLFF. Complete variable domain (other parts from reference TRBV9 and TRBJ1-4): DSGVTQTPKHLITATGQRVTLRCSPRSGDLSVYWYQQSLDQGLQFLIQYYNGEERAKGNILERFSAQQFPDLHSELNLSSLELGDSALYFCASSSRDSPWEKLFFGSGTQLSVL.